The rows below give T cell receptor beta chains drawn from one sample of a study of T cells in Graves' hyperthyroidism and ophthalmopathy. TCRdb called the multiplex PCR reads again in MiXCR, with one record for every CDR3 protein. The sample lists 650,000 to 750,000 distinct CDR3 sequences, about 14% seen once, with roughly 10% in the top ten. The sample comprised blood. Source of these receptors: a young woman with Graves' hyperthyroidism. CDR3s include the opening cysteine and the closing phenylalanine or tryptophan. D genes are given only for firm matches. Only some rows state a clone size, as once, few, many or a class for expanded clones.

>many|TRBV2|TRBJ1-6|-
TGTGCCAGCAGTTTAACAGATAATTCACCCCTCCACTTT
CASSLTDNSPLHF
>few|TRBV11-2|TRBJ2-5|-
TGTGCCAGCAGCGGTAGATATGAGACCCAGTACTTC
CASSGRYETQYF
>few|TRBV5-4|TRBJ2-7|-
TGTGCCAGCAGCTTCCTTTCCCCGGACACCTCCTACGAGCAGTACTTC
CASSFLSPDTSYEQYF
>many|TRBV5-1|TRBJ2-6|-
TGCGCCAGCAGCCCACCGAGTGGGGCCAACGTCCTGACTTTC
CASSPPSGANVLTF
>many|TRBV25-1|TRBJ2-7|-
TGTGCCAGCAGTGCCATCGGGCAGGGCCACGAGCAGTACTTC
CASSAIGQGHEQYF
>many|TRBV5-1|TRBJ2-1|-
TGCGCCAGCACTTTCAGAGGCTCGGAGGGGGGCAATGAGCAGTTCTTC
CASTFRGSEGGNEQFF
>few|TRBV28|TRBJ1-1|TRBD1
TGTGCCAGCGGGCCGGGGACAGGGTTTCGGACTGAAGCTTTCTTT
CASGPGTGFRTEAFF
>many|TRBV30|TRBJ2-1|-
TGTGCCTCATCTCGGGACACCCGGGGTGAGCAGTTCTTC
CASSRDTRGEQFF
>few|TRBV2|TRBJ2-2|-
TGTGCCAGCACCAGCCCAGGGGGACTAAACACCGGGGAGCTGTTTTTT
CASTSPGGLNTGELFF
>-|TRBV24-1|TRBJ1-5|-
TGTGCCACCAGTGATTGGGATCAGCCCCAGCATTTT
CATSDWDQPQHF
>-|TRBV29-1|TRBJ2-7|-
TGCAGCGTTGAGATTACCCGGGGGGAGCAGTACTTC
CSVEITRGEQYF
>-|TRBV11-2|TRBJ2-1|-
TGTGCCAGCAGCTTTAAGCGGGTCAATGAGCAGTTCTTC
CASSFKRVNEQFF
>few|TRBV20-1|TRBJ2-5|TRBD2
TGCAGTGCTAGTAGGACTAGCGGGAGAGAGACCCAGTACTTC
CSASRTSGRETQYF
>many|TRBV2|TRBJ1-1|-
TGTGCCAGCAGTGGCGCTCCGGGTGGCACTGAAGCTTTCTTT
CASSGAPGGTEAFF
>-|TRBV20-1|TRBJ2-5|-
TGCAGTGCTAGAGATCCGTCCCCGACGGAGACCCAGTACTTC
CSARDPSPTETQYF
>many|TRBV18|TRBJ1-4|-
TGTGCCAGCTCACCCCCGGATGCAACTAATGAAAAACTGTTTTTT
CASSPPDATNEKLFF
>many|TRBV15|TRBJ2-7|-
TGTGCCACCAGCAGAGATCGTGACAGCGGATACTACGAGCAGTACTTC
CATSRDRDSGYYEQYF
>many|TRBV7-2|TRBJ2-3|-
TGTGCCAGCAGCTTAAAAGTTGATACGCAGTATTTT
CASSLKVDTQYF
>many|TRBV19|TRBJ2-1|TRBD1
TGTGCCAGTAGTATTTCAGGGGGAAGATCCAATGAGCAGTTCTTC
CASSISGGRSNEQFF
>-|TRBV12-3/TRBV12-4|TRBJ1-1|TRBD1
TGTGCCAGCAGTCGGCCCGGCAGGGGGGCAGCTAGCACTGAAGCTTTCTTT
CASSRPGRGAASTEAFF
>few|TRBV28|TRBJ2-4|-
TGTGCCAGCAGTAAAGCCAGCCTAGCCAAAAACATTCAGTACTTC
CASSKASLAKNIQYF
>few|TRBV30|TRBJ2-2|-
TGTGCCTGGAGTGTTTGGGGGGAGCTGTTTTTT
CAWSVWGELFF
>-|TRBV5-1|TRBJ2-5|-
TGCGCCAGCAGCTACCAAACAAACAGCAGGATGAGAGAGACCCAGTACTTC
CASSYQTNSRMRETQYF
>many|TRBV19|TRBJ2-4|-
TGTGCCAGTAGTATAGGGGGCCACATTCAGTACTTC
CASSIGGHIQYF
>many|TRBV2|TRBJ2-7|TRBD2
TGTGCCAGCAGTGAAGTAGCGGGGGCGGACGAGCAGTACTTC
CASSEVAGADEQYF
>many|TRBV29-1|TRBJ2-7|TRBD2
TGCAGCGCTAAAATTCCTAGCGGTAACCGCGAGCAGTACTTC
CSAKIPSGNREQYF
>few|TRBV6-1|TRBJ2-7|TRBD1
TGTGCCAGCAGCACGGGACAGGGAACGGACGAGCAGTACTTC
CASSTGQGTDEQYF
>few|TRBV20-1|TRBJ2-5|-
TGCAGTGCTAGAGTCGGTAGCGCACAAGAGACCCAGTACTTC
CSARVGSAQETQYF
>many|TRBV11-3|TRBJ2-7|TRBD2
TGTGCCAGCAGCTTACCCAGCGGGACGGATCCCTACGAGCAGTACTTC
CASSLPSGTDPYEQYF
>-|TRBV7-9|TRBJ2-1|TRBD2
TGTGCCAGCGGAGGAGCGGGAGGAAATCGCATTAATGAGCAGTTCTTC
CASGGAGGNRINEQFF
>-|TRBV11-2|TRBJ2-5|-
TGTGCCAGCAGCTTTGTTACCGGGACTTCACAAGAGACCCAGTACTTC
CASSFVTGTSQETQYF
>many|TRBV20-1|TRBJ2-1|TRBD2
TGCAGTGCGCGGGGAAAGGGACTAGCGGGAGTATACTCCTACAATGAGCAGTTCTTC
CSARGKGLAGVYSYNEQFF
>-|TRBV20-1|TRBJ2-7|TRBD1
TGCAGTGCTAGAGGAACAGGGGGCATCTACGAGCAGTACTTC
CSARGTGGIYEQYF
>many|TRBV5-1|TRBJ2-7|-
TGCGCCAGCAGCCCCGGTCGGATGGGCGCCTACGAGCAGTACTTC
CASSPGRMGAYEQYF
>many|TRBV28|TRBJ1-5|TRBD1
TGTGCCAGCAGTCCAGGGGGCCGTAATCAGCCCCAGCATTTT
CASSPGGRNQPQHF
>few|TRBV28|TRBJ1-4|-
TGTGCCAGTCTTAACGAGAAGCTTGAAAAACTGTTTTTT
CASLNEKLEKLFF
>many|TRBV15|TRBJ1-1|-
TGTGCCACCAGCACTTCCACAGACACTGAAGCTTTCTTT
CATSTSTDTEAFF
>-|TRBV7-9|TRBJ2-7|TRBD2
TGTGCCAGCAGCCTGGGACTAGCGAATTCGAATATTGACGAGCAGTACTTC
CASSLGLANSNIDEQYF
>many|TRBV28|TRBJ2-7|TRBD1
TGTGCCAGCAGTTCCGGACAGGTTAACGAGCAGTACTTC
CASSSGQVNEQYF
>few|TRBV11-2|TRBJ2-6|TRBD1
TGTGCCAGCAGCTTGCTCCGGGACAGTGCCAACGTCCTGACTTTC
CASSLLRDSANVLTF
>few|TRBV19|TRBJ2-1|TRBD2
TGTGCCAGTCGACTAGCGGGAGGGGAAAGGGATAAGCAGTTCTTC
CASRLAGGERDKQFF
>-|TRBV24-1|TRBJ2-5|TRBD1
TGTGCCACCAGTGATGGACAGGGTTACGAGACCCAGTACTTC
CATSDGQGYETQYF
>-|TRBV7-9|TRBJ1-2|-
TGTGCCAGCAGCTCAGTAACACAGGGCCCTGGAAATGGCTACACCTTC
CASSSVTQGPGNGYTF
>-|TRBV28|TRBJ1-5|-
TGTGCCTGCAGAGTTCATGGGGGATTGGCGGGTCAGCCCCAGCATTTT
CACRVHGGLAGQPQHF
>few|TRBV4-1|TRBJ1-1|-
TGCGCCAGCAGCCAAGATCCGGGGAGTAGAACTGAAGCTTTCTTT
CASSQDPGSRTEAFF
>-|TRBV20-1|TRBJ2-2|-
TGCAGTGCAAAAAAGGGGCTTAACACCGGGGAGCTGTTTTTT
CSAKKGLNTGELFF
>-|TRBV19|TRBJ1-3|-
TGTGCCAGTAGTATACTTCGTACCACTGGAAACACCATATATTTT
CASSILRTTGNTIYF
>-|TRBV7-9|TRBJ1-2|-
TGTGCCAGCAGCTCCCAGGGTAGAGCTAACTATGGCTACACCTTC
CASSSQGRANYGYTF
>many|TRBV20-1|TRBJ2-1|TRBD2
TGCAGTGCCCGAGGGGGACTAGCCCTCTACAATGAGCAGTTCTTC
CSARGGLALYNEQFF
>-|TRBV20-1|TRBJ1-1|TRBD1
TGCAGTGCCGTCAATCCGGGACAGGGGACCACTGAAGCTTTCTTT
CSAVNPGQGTTEAFF
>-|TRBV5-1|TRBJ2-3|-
TGCGCCAGCAGCTTGGTCGAGGGGAGGCACGAAGATACGCAGTATTTT
CASSLVEGRHEDTQYF
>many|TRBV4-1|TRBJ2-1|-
TGCGCCAGCAGCCAAGAGGCGACAGGAGTTTACAATGAGCAGTTCTTC
CASSQEATGVYNEQFF
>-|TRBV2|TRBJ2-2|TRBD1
TGTGCCAGCACCATGACAGGGAAGAACACCGGGGAGCTGTTTTTT
CASTMTGKNTGELFF